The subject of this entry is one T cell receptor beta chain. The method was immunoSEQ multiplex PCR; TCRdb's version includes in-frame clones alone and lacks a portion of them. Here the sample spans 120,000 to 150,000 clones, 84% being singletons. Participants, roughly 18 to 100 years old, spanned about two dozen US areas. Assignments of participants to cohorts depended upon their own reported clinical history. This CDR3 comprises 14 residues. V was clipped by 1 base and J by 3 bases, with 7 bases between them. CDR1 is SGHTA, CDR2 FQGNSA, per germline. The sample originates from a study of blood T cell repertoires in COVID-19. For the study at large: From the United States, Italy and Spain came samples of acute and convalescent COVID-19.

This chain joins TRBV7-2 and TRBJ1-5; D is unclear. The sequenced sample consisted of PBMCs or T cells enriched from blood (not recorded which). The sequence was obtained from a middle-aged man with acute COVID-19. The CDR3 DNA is TGTGCCAGCAGCTTAGTGGCCTTCAATCAGCCCCAGCATTTT. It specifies CASSLVAFNQPQHF.